One sample yielded the 28 T cell receptor beta chains listed below, sequenced in a study of CD8+ T cells in alopecia areata. In each case, RNA was isolated and then reverse transcribed into cDNA as the sequencing template. Produced via immunoSEQ multiplex PCR; TCRdb's table is partial and in-frame only. The repertoire holds 180,000 or so clones, with 40% to 65% as singletons. Documented treatment: oral pan-JAK inhibitor, 5-10 mg twice daily. Specimen: CD8+ T cells sorted from blood, collected around week 54, from a patient treated with tofacitinib. Receptors originate from a human donor with alopecia areata.

The chain carries TRBV4-2 and TRBJ2-3, with D possibly TRBD2 on 5 matching bases. V was pared by 1 base and J by 2 bases, with 10 bases between. The CDR3 runs 15 residues. Germline-derived CDR1 and CDR2 are LGHNA and YNFKEQ. CDR3: CASSQGTHSTDTQYF. CDR3 bases: TGTGCCAGCAGCCAAGGGACTCATTCCACAGATACGCAGTATTTT.

This chain links TRBV19 with TRBJ1-6, with D tentatively TRBD1 (5 bases). Germline V lookup: CDR1 LNHDA, CDR2 SQIVND (reference sequence). The length of the CDR3 is 14 residues. Trimming stripped 3 bases from V and 7 bases from J, with 10 bases between. CDR3 DNA: TGTGCCAGTAGTATGGCCGGGACGAATTCACCCCTCCACTTT. This translates into CASSMAGTNSPLHF. The entire variable domain, with the rest obtained from reference TRBV19 and TRBJ1-6, is as follows: DGGITQSPKYLFRKEGQNVTLSCEQNLNHDAMYWYRQDPGQGLRLIYYSQIVNDFQKGDIAEGYSVSREKKESFPLTVTSAQKNPTAFYLCASSMAGTNSPLHFGNGTRLTVT.

This clone has a handful of counts. V usage is TRBV4-1 and J usage is TRBJ1-5, with D unresolved. CDR1 and CDR2 from the germline V gene are MGHRA and YSYEKL. Deletions cut 0 bases from V and 4 bases from J, with 16 bases between. The CDR3 sequence is 17 residues long. The CDR3 DNA follows: TGCGCCAGCAGCCAAGATTCGGGGAGTGCGGAGAATCAGCCCCAGCATTTT. As protein: CASSQDSGSAENQPQHF.

This clone was found a few times. The V call is TRBV27, the J call TRBJ2-7, with TRBD1 identical over 9 bases. Losses at the gene ends were 5 bases for V and 3 bases for J; bases not matched to a gene: 8. The germline V gene encodes CDR1 MNHEY and CDR2 SMNVEV (reference sequence). The CDR3 loop spans 15 amino acids. This CDR3 is CASSASGQGFYEQYF. The CDR3 region has the DNA TGTGCCAGCAGTGCCTCGGGACAGGGTTTCTACGAGCAGTACTTC.

The chain uses TRBV5-1 and TRBJ2-7; D might be TRBD1 (5 bases). This CDR3 has 13 amino acids. V lost 0 bases and J 2 bases, leaving 6 bases between the germline ends. CDR1 is SGHRS, CDR2 YFSETQ, per germline. The CDR3 reads CASSLGTPYEQYF. The CDR3 DNA reads as TGCGCCAGCAGCTTGGGGACACCCTACGAGCAGTACTTC.

This clone was counted between two and nine times. V and J are TRBV29-1 and TRBJ2-7; 9 nucleotides match TRBD2. This CDR3 contains 12 residues. Germline loops: CDR1 SQVTM, CDR2 ANQGSEA. V trimming: 4 bases; J trimming: 6 bases; junction bases outside the gene matches: 4. CDR3 bases: TGCAGCGTTGCAGCGGGGGGCCTCGAGCAGTACTTC. This translates into CSVAAGGLEQYF.

This sequence joins TRBV4-2 and TRBJ1-6; 7 bases agree with TRBD1. The CDR3 totals 14 residues. J gave up 12 bases and V 3 bases, and 8 bases lay outside the gene matches. Germline values: CDR1 LGHNA, CDR2 YNFKEQ. The CDR3 reads CASSQSGQIEPLHF. CDR3 nucleotides: TGTGCCAGCAGCCAGTCGGGACAGATCGAACCCCTCCACTTT.

This sequence joins TRBV29-1 and TRBJ1-2; 7 bases are a match to TRBD1. The CDR3 is made up of 11 amino acids. Germline CDR1 is SQVTM and CDR2 is ANQGSEA. After removal of 6 bases from V and 8 bases from J, the junction contained 6 bases not matched to a gene. This chain's CDR3 is CSVAHRGGYTF. The CDR3 DNA reads TGCAGCGTCGCCCACAGGGGCGGCTACACCTTC.

The genes are TRBV7-9 and TRBJ1-5, with a weak D call TRBD1 (5 bases). Germline CDR1 is SEHNR and CDR2 is FQNEAQ (reference sequence). This CDR3 is built from 13 residues. Trimming pared 4 bases from V and 5 bases from J, leaving 9 bases between. CDR3 nucleotides: TGTGCCAGCAGCTCCCGGGGGGATCAGCCCCAGCATTTT. Its protein is CASSSRGDQPQHF.

Only a few counts were recorded for this clone. CDR3 residues: CASADRRLNTEAFF. CDR3 nucleotides: TGTGCCAGCGCGGACAGGCGCTTGAACACTGAAGCTTTCTTT. The chain joins TRBV27 to TRBJ1-1; TRBD1 aligns across 7 bases. V trimming: 8 bases; J trimming: 0 bases; junction bases outside the gene matches: 6. This CDR3 has 14 amino acids. Germline V gives CDR1 MNHEY, CDR2 SMNVEV (reference sequence).

The V gene is TRBV9, the J gene TRBJ2-2, with a possible D match to TRBD1 (5 bases). V gave up 3 bases and J gave up 7 bases, with 13 bases separating them. The CDR3 covers 14 residues. CDR1 and CDR2 (germline): SGDLS, YYNGEE. CDR3 sequence (DNA): TGTGCCAGCAGCGAGAGGCAGGGTATCGGGGAGCTGTTTTTT. This translates into CASSERQGIGELFF.

This chain uses TRBV29-1 with TRBJ1-5; D call uncertain. Germline V gives CDR1 SQVTM, CDR2 ANQGSEA. The CDR3 spans 15 residues. Trimming shortened V by 8 bases and J by 8 bases, and 25 bases separated the two germline ends. CDR3 sequence: CSTTAVPPETEPQHF. The CDR3 DNA sequence: TGCAGCACCACGGCGGTTCCACCCGAAACCGAGCCCCAGCATTTT.

This chain connects TRBV7-2 to TRBJ2-3; D gene unclear. Trimming pared 2 bases from V and 0 bases from J, leaving 12 bases between. The germline gives CDR1 SGHTA, CDR2 FQGNSA. This CDR3 is 16 amino acids long. This CDR3 is CASSLLGSTSTDTQYF. The CDR3 nucleotides read TGTGCCAGCAGCTTATTGGGTTCCACTAGCACAGATACGCAGTATTTT.

This clone was counted only a few times. The sample holds other DNA sequences that translate to the same CDR3. The rearrangement joins TRBV27 to TRBJ1-5; D not resolved. The germline V gene has CDR1 MNHEY and CDR2 SMNVEV (reference sequence). The germline V and J ends were trimmed by 2 bases and 1 base, with 6 bases remaining between them. CDR3 length: 14 residues. CDR3: CASSLRASNQPQHF. The CDR3 DNA follows: TGTGCCAGCAGTTTACGAGCGAGCAATCAGCCCCAGCATTTT.

This clone was counted a few times. The chain recombines TRBV6-6 with TRBJ1-1; D gene unclear. CDR1 MNHNY and CDR2 SVGAGI come from the germline V gene (reference sequence). This CDR3 contains 13 residues. The V end was cut by 0 bases, the J end by 2 bases, with 4 bases between. The CDR3 DNA reads as TGTGCCAGCAGTTACTCGGACAACACTGAAGCTTTCTTT. Its translation is CASSYSDNTEAFF.

The chain combines TRBV19 with TRBJ1-5; weak D call: TRBD1 (6 bases). Germline V gene data show CDR1 as LNHDA and CDR2 as SQIVND (reference sequence). The CDR3 totals 14 residues. V gave up 6 bases and J gave up 2 bases, with 11 bases separating them. DNA of the CDR3: TGTGCCAGTAGCTCTCCAGGGGGCAATCAGCCCCAGCATTTT. Protein product: CASSSPGGNQPQHF. The entire variable domain, with the rest obtained from reference TRBV19 and TRBJ1-5, is as follows: DGGITQSPKYLFRKEGQNVTLSCEQNLNHDAMYWYRQDPGQGLRLIYYSQIVNDFQKGDIAEGYSVSREKKESFPLTVTSAQKNPTAFYLCASSSPGGNQPQHFGDGTRLSIL.

This clone was detected once. The V and J genes are TRBV27 and TRBJ1-2; D is possibly TRBD1 (6 bases). In germline, CDR1 is MNHEY, CDR2 SMNVEV (reference sequence). This CDR3 is 12 amino acids long. Trimming pared 5 bases from V and 8 bases from J, leaving 12 bases between. The CDR3, as DNA: TGTGCCAGCAGTGCAAGAGGACAGGGCTACACCTTC. Translating gives CASSARGQGYTF.

This chain joins TRBV27 and TRBJ2-1; perhaps TRBD1 as D (6 bases). From germline, CDR1 is MNHEY and CDR2 SMNVEV (reference sequence). V was cut by 3 bases and J by 9 bases, with 9 bases left in between. The CDR3 spans 12 residues. The CDR3 sequence is CASSFTGFEQFF. The DNA for the CDR3 is TGTGCCAGCAGTTTTACAGGGTTTGAGCAGTTCTTC.

V and J are TRBV27 and TRBJ2-1, with D uncertain. The germline V gene has CDR1 MNHEY and CDR2 SMNVEV (reference sequence). V lost 2 bases and J 8 bases, leaving 16 bases between the germline ends. The CDR3 runs to 15 residues. The CDR3: CASSLTGWSLHEQFF. The CDR3 DNA reads as TGTGCCAGCAGTTTAACGGGTTGGAGCCTTCATGAGCAGTTCTTC.

This rearrangement joins TRBV12-5 to TRBJ1-4; D gene ambiguous. The CDR3 totals 13 residues. V was clipped by 5 bases and J by 8 bases, with 12 bases between them. The germline CDR1 and CDR2 sequences are LGHNT and FRNRAP. CDR3 in DNA: TGTGCTAGTGGTCCCATGTCGGGAGAAAAACTGTTTTTT. Amino acids: CASGPMSGEKLFF.

The chain employs TRBV11-2 and TRBJ2-7; D is undetermined. This CDR3 spans 13 amino acids. The V gene lost 1 base and the J gene lost 7 bases, with 11 bases spanning the gap. CDR1 SGHAT and CDR2 FQNNGV come from the germline V gene. The CDR3 region is CASSLVVAGEQYF. Written as DNA, the CDR3 is TGTGCCAGCAGCTTAGTAGTAGCTGGGGAGCAGTACTTC.

The V and J genes are TRBV9 and TRBJ2-5, with 7 positions matching TRBD1. The V gene end was trimmed by 3 bases and the J gene end by 4 bases; junction bases not matched to a gene: 3. CDR3 length: 13 amino acids. The V gene's germline CDR1 is SGDLS and CDR2 YYNGEE. CDR3 protein: CASSAGTVETQYF. In DNA, the CDR3 is TGTGCCAGCAGCGCGGGGACAGTAGAGACCCAGTACTTC.

The CDR3 DNA follows: TGTGCCAGCAGCCCCGATTACGGGGGCCTAAATGCGAACACCGGGGAGCTGTTTTTT. As protein: CASSPDYGGLNANTGELFF. V gene TRBV7-9 combines with J gene TRBJ2-2; D tentatively fits TRBD1 or TRBD2 (6 bases each). Trimming removed 5 bases at V and 0 bases at J, with 22 bases between. Germline V gives CDR1 SEHNR, CDR2 FQNEAQ (reference sequence). There are 19 residues in the CDR3.

On this clone: One end of the junction fails to match germline, which may point to a read error. This chain connects TRBV7-7 to TRBJ1-5; TRBD1 might be the D (6 bases). The V gene's germline CDR1 is SSHAT and CDR2 FNYEAQ (reference sequence). The CDR3 is made up of 17 amino acids. The CDR3 nucleotides are TGTGCTAGCAGCTTACTTGCAGGGGCCTTTTCTTGGCAGCCCCAGCATTTT. Translation: CASSLLAGAFSWQPQHF.

This clone was seen a few times. This chain joins TRBV14 and TRBJ2-2; D call uncertain. Germline-derived CDR1 and CDR2 are SGHDN and FVKESK. Trimming pared 0 bases from V and 8 bases from J, leaving 10 bases between. The CDR3 consists of 14 residues. The chain's CDR3 is CASSQDLVVGELFF. The DNA of the CDR3 is TGTGCCAGCAGCCAAGACTTAGTCGTGGGGGAGCTGTTTTTT.

This clone has just a few counts. The chain employs TRBV6-6 and TRBJ2-1, with no clear D. The length of the CDR3 is 13 residues. Germline V gene data show CDR1 as MNHNY and CDR2 as SVGAGI (reference sequence). The germline V and J ends were trimmed by 6 bases and 2 bases, with 8 bases remaining between them. The CDR3 loop is CASSHTAYNEQFF. The CDR3 nucleotides read TGTGCCAGCAGCCACACCGCCTACAATGAGCAGTTCTTC.

This clone turned up a few times. The chain links TRBV19 to TRBJ2-5; tentatively, D is TRBD1 (5 bases). Trimming cost V 8 bases and J 7 bases, with 11 bases left between them. The V gene's germline CDR1 is LNHDA and CDR2 SQIVND (reference sequence). The CDR3 is 11 residues long. CDR3 in amino acids: CASAREGTQYF. The CDR3 coding sequence is TGTGCCAGTGCCAGGGAAGGGACCCAGTACTTC.

V is TRBV11-2 and J is TRBJ1-2, with D unresolved. The germline V and J ends were trimmed by 1 base and 1 base, with 10 bases remaining between them. CDR3 size: 15 residues. In germline, CDR1 is SGHAT, CDR2 FQNNGV. The CDR3 DNA follows: TGTGCCAGCAGCTTAGGGCGGAAACTTAACTATGGCTACACCTTC. It yields the protein CASSLGRKLNYGYTF.